Listed here are 13 T cell receptor beta chains from one sample, sequenced in a study of blood T cell repertoires in COVID-19. Measured with immunoSEQ multiplex PCR; TCRdb has only the in-frame clones, and not every one. The sample records 150,000 to 200,000 clones, roughly 86% being singletons. Sequenced sample: peripheral blood. The receptors here all came from a man aged 18 to 29 with acute or convalescent COVID-19.

This clone has only a few counts. The chain employs TRBV2 and TRBJ2-1, with TRBD2 matching 9 bases. V lost 4 bases, J lost 4 bases, and 5 bases stayed unmatched. The CDR3 has 15 residues. Germline V gives CDR1 SNHLY, CDR2 FYNNEI. The CDR3 DNA is TGTGCCAGCAGTGGGGCTAGCGGGGTTTACAATGAGCAGTTCTTC. It specifies CASSGASGVYNEQFF. Using reference TRBV2 and TRBJ2-1 for the parts outside the CDR3, the full variable domain is EPEVTQTPSHQVTQMGQEVILRCVPISNHLYFYWYRQILGQKVEFLVSFYNNEISEKSEIFDDQFSVERPDGSNFTLKIRSTKLEDSAMYFCASSGASGVYNEQFFGPGTRLTVL.

CDR3 sequence reads: CASSGSVGSSGANVLTF. CDR3 nucleotide sequence: TGTGCCAGCTCGGGGTCAGTAGGGAGCTCTGGGGCCAACGTCCTGACTTTC. The chain joins TRBV18 to TRBJ2-6, with D perhaps matching TRBD2 (5 bases). V was clipped by 6 bases and J by 0 bases, with 15 bases between them. The CDR3 runs to 17 residues. Looked up from germline, CDR1 is KGHSH and CDR2 is LQKENI.

This clone appeared a few times. This chain connects TRBV6-1 to TRBJ1-3; D is unclear. The germline V gene has CDR1 MNHNS and CDR2 SASEGT. The CDR3 is 15 amino acids. V lost 2 bases to trimming and J lost 0 bases, with 8 bases between them. The CDR3: CASSESQNSGNTIYF. CDR3 sequence (DNA): TGTGCCAGCAGTGAAAGTCAGAACTCTGGAAACACCATATATTTT.

The V and J genes are TRBV24-1 and TRBJ1-2; D not certain. Per the germline V gene, CDR1 is KGHDR and CDR2 is SFDVKD. The CDR3 is 12 amino acids. V was trimmed by 9 bases and J by 0 bases, leaving 7 bases between them. CDR3 amino acids: CATWSANYGYTF. The DNA for the CDR3 is TGTGCCACCTGGTCAGCTAACTATGGCTACACCTTC.

This sequence joins TRBV30 and TRBJ2-7; D perhaps matches TRBD1 (5 bases). Germline V gene sequence: CDR1 GTSNPN, CDR2 SVGIG (reference sequence). The CDR3 contains 13 residues. V lost 2 bases and J lost 0, with 8 bases in between. CDR3 residues: CAWSHGASYEQYF. As DNA, the CDR3 is TGTGCCTGGAGTCATGGGGCCTCCTACGAGCAGTACTTC.

The chain carries TRBV3-1 (or the pseudogene TRBV3-2) and TRBJ2-2; D remains unclear. CDR1 and CDR2 (germline): LGHDT, YNNKEL (reference sequence). The CDR3 extends over 14 amino acids. V dropped 4 bases and J dropped 4 bases, with 10 bases sitting between them. The CDR3 protein is CASSLATGTGELFF. The CDR3 DNA reads TGTGCCAGCAGCCTTGCGACGGGCACCGGGGAGCTGTTTTTT.

The rearrangement links TRBV14 to TRBJ1-2; tentative D call: TRBD1 (5 bases). This CDR3 has 14 amino acids. The germline V and J ends were trimmed by 0 bases and 7 bases, with 12 bases remaining between them. CDR1 and CDR2 (germline): SGHDN, FVKESK. CDR3 sequence: CASSQERGFSGYTF. The CDR3 DNA reads TGTGCCAGCAGCCAAGAACGGGGGTTCAGTGGCTACACCTTC. Full variable domain (remainder filled in from reference TRBV14 and TRBJ1-2): EAGVTQFPSHSVIEKGQTVTLRCDPISGHDNLYWYRRVMGKEIKFLLHFVKESKQDESGMPNNRFLAERTGGTYSTLKVQPAELEDSGVYFCASSQERGFSGYTFGSGTRLTVV.

CDR3 protein: CASSPEGAGWNSPLHF. DNA of the CDR3: TGTGCCAGCAGCCCGGAGGGGGCAGGGTGGAATTCACCCCTCCACTTT. V gene TRBV7-6 combines with J gene TRBJ1-6, with 7 nucleotides matching TRBD1. Germline CDR1 reads SGHVS; CDR2 reads FNYEAQ. The CDR3 covers 16 residues. J lost 7 bases, V lost 5 bases, and 11 bases had no gene match.

This clone has a handful of counts. The chain carries TRBV4-1 and TRBJ1-3; tentative D call: TRBD1 (5 bases). The germline gives CDR1 MGHRA, CDR2 YSYEKL. V was clipped by 1 base and J by 0 bases, with 13 bases between them. The CDR3 has 17 residues. CDR3 bases: TGCGCCAGCAGCCAAGTCTTCGGACAAGTCTCTGGAAACACCATATATTTT. Translated, it gives CASSQVFGQVSGNTIYF.

This clone was seen a few times. V gene TRBV28 combines with J gene TRBJ1-3; D gene uncertain. Trimming pared 8 bases from V and 4 bases from J, leaving 12 bases between. The CDR3 covers 13 residues. From germline, CDR1 is MDHEN and CDR2 SYDVKM. The CDR3 is CASANLGGNTIYF. CDR3 DNA sequence: TGTGCCAGCGCCAACCTCGGGGGAAACACCATATATTTT.

V gene TRBV7-3 combines with J gene TRBJ2-2, with no clear D. CDR3 size: 11 residues. The germline V and J ends were trimmed by 5 bases and 7 bases, with 5 bases remaining between them. CDR1 is SGHTA and CDR2 is FQGTGA in the germline V gene. The DNA for the CDR3 is TGTGCCAGCAGCCGAGGCGGGGAGCTGTTTTTT. Translating gives CASSRGGELFF.

V usage is TRBV6-5 and J usage is TRBJ1-5; the D gene is possibly TRBD1 (5 bases). From germline, CDR1 is MNHEY and CDR2 SVGAGI. V was cut by 5 bases and J by 6 bases, with 14 bases left in between. The CDR3 runs to 14 residues. The CDR3 DNA reads TGTGCCAGCAGTCGTCTGGGGGAGGGTCAGCCCCAGCATTTT. Protein sequence: CASSRLGEGQPQHF.

The chain couples TRBV5-1 to TRBJ1-1; 7 positions match TRBD1. CDR1 is SGHRS, CDR2 YFSETQ, per germline. This CDR3 spans 16 amino acids. V shed 0 bases, J shed 4 bases, and the junction held 9 bases outside the gene matches. The CDR3 bases are TGCGCCAGCAGCTTGGACAGGGGAGTTCGGAGCACTGAAGCTTTCTTT. Translating it yields CASSLDRGVRSTEAFF.